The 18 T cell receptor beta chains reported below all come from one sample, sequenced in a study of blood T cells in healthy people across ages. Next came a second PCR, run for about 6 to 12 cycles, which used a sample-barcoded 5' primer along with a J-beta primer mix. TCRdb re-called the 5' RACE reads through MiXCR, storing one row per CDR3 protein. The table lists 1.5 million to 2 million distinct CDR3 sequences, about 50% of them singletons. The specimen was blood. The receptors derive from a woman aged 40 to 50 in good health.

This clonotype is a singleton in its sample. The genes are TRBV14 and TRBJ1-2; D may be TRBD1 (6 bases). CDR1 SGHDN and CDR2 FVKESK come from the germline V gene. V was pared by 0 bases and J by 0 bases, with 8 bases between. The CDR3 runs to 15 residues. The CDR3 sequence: CASSQEDSPNYGYTF. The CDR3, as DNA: TGTGCCAGCAGCCAAGAGGACAGTCCTAACTATGGCTACACCTTC. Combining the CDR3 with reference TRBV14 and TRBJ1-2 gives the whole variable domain EAGVTQFPSHSVIEKGQTVTLRCDPISGHDNLYWYRRVMGKEIKFLLHFVKESKQDESGMPNNRFLAERTGGTYSTLKVQPAELEDSGVYFCASSQEDSPNYGYTFGSGTRLTVV.

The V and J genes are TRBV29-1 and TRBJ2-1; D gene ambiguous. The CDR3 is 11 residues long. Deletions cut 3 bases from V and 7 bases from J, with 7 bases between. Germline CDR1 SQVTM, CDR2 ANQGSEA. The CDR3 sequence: CSVDGWNEQFF. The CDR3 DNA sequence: TGCAGCGTTGACGGGTGGAATGAGCAGTTCTTC.

The CDR3 spells CSARDAGGTPYTDTQYF. In nucleotides, the CDR3 is TGCAGTGCTAGAGATGCGGGGGGTACACCCTACACAGATACGCAGTATTTT. The genes are TRBV20-1 and TRBJ2-3; 8 positions agree with TRBD2. Germline CDR1 is DFQATT and CDR2 is SNEGSKA (reference sequence). Trimming cost V 0 bases and J 2 bases; bases outside gene matches: 10. This CDR3 spans 17 amino acids.

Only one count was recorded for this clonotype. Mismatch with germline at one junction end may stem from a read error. DNA of the CDR3: TGCAGCGTGGAAGGGACAGGGGAGACCCAGTTCTTC. It codes for CSVEGTGETQFF. The chain recombines TRBV29-1 with TRBJ2-1; TRBD1 matches 10 bases. The CDR3 covers 12 residues. CDR1 is SQVTM, CDR2 ANQGSEA, per germline.

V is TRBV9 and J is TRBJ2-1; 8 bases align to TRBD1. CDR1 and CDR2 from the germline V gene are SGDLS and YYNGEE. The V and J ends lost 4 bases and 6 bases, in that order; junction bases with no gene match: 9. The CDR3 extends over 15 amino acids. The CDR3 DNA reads TGTGCCAGCAGCCGGACAGGGTGGGAGACCAATGAGCAGTTCTTC. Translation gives CASSRTGWETNEQFF.

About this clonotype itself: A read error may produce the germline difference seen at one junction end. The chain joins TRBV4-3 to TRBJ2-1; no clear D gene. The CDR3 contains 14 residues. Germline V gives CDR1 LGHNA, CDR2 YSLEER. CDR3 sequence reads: CASSQEGRYNERFF. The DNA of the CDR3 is TGCGCCAGCAGCCAAGAGGGAAGATACAATGAGCGGTTCTTC.

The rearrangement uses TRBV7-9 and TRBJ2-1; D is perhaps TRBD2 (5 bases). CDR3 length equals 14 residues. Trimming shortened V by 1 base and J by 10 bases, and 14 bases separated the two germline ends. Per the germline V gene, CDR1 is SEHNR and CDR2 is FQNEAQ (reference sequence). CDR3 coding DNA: TGTGCCAGCAGCTTAGTGTATGAAGCGGTGGAGCAGTTCTTC. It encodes CASSLVYEAVEQFF. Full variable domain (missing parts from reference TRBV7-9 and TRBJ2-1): DTGVSQNPRHKITKRGQNVTFRCDPISEHNRLYWYRQTLGQGPEFLTYFQNEAQLEKSRLLSDRFSAERPKGSFSTLEIQRTEQGDSAMYLCASSLVYEAVEQFFGPGTRLTVL.

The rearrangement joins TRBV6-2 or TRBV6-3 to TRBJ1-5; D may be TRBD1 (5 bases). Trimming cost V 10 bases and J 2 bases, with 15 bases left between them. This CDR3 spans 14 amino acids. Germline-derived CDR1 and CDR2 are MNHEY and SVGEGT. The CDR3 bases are TGTGCCACCGCCGGGGGGTACGGCAATCAGCCCCAGCATTTT. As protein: CATAGGYGNQPQHF.

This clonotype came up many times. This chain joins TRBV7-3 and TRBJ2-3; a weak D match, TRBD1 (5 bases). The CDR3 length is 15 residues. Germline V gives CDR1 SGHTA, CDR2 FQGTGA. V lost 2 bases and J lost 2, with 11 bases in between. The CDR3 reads CASSLGQGFTDTQYF. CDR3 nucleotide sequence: TGTGCCAGCAGCTTAGGGCAGGGATTCACAGATACGCAGTATTTT.

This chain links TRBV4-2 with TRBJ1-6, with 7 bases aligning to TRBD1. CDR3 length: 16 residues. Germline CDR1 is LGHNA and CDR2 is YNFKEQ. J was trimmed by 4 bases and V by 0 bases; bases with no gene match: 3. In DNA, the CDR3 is TGTGCCAGCAGCCAAGACCGACAGGGTTATAATTCACCCCTCCACTTT. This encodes CASSQDRQGYNSPLHF.

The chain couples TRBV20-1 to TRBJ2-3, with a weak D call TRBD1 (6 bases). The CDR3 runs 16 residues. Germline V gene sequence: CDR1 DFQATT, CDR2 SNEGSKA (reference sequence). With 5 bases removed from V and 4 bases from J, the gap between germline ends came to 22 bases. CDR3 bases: TGCAGTGCTGCCCTCCCTGGACAGAGGATCGCAGATACGCAGTATTTT. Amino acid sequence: CSAALPGQRIADTQYF.

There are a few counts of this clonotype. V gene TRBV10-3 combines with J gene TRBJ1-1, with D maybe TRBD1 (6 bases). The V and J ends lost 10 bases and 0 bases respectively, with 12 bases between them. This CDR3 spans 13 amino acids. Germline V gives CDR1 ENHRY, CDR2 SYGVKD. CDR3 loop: CATSPGVNTEAFF. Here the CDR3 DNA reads TGTGCCACCTCTCCAGGGGTGAACACTGAAGCTTTCTTT.

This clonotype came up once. This CDR3 is CASSSGGGQTYNEQFF. The CDR3 DNA follows: TGTGCCAGCAGTTCCGGGGGGGGGCAGACCTACAATGAGCAGTTCTTC. The chain uses TRBV12-3 or TRBV12-4 and TRBJ2-1; 8 bases match TRBD2. The CDR3 spans 16 residues. The V and J ends lost 4 bases and 2 bases, in that order; junction bases with no gene match: 7.

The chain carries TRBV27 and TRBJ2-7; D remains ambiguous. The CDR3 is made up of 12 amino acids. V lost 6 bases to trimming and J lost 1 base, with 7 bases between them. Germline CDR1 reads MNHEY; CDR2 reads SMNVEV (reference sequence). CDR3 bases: TGTGCCAGCAGATTAAATTCCTACGAGCAGTACTTC. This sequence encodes CASRLNSYEQYF.

This chain's CDR3 is CASSQGPSGVRETQYF. Written as DNA, the CDR3 is TGTGCCAGCAGCCAAGGGCCTAGCGGGGTCCGGGAGACCCAGTACTTC. The chain links TRBV3-1 to TRBJ2-5; 9 positions match TRBD2. The CDR3 has 16 residues. V shed 1 base and J 5 bases; nucleotides not matched to a gene: 8. CDR1 LGHDT and CDR2 YNNKEL come from the germline V gene (reference sequence).

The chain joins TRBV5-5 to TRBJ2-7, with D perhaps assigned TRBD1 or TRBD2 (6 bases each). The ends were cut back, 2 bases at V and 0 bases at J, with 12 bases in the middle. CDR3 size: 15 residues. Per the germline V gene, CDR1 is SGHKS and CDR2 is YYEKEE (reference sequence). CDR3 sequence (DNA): TGTGCCAGCAGCTTCGTGGGGGGCCGCTCCTACGAGCAGTACTTC. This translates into CASSFVGGRSYEQYF.

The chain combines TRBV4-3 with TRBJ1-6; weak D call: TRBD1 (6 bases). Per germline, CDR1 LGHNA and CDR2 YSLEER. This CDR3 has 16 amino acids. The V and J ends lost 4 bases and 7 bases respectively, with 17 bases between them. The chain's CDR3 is CASSRRLQGGNSPLHF. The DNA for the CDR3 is TGCGCCAGCAGCCGCCGGCTACAGGGAGGGAATTCACCCCTCCACTTT.

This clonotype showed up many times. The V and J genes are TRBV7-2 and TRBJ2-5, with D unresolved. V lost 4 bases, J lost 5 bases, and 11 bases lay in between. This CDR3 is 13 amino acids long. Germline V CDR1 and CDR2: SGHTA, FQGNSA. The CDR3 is CASSSGPRETQYF. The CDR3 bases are TGTGCCAGCAGCTCCGGACCGAGGGAGACCCAGTACTTC.